These 12 T cell receptor beta chains originate from one sample sequenced in a study of cytomegalovirus exposure and HLA in healthy donors. PCR amplification relied on 60 Vbeta primers (plus 13 Jbeta primers). Assay: immunoSEQ multiplex PCR; the TCRdb copy retains only in-frame clones and omits some. The sample contains under 200,000 clones, approximately 86% of which appear only once. Sequencing input: PBMCs. These receptors all come from a woman aged 18-29 years in good health and CMV-seronegative.

This chain links TRBV7-2 with TRBJ2-7; maybe TRBD2 (6 bases). With 7 bases removed from V and 6 bases from J, the gap between germline ends came to 22 bases. Germline CDR1 SGHTA, CDR2 FQGNSA. There are 15 residues in the CDR3. CDR3 sequence (DNA): TGTGCCAGCACCCCCGGGGGTACGGGGTATTCCGAGCAGTACTTC. It is translated as CASTPGGTGYSEQYF. Filled out from reference TRBV7-2 and TRBJ2-7, the complete variable domain reads GAGVSQSPSNKVTEKGKDVELRCDPISGHTALYWYRQSLGQGLEFLIYFQGNSAPDKSGLPSDRFSAERTGGSVSTLTIQRTQQEDSAVYLCASTPGGTGYSEQYFGPGTRLTVT.

This rearrangement joins TRBV6-1 to TRBJ1-5; D is unresolved. The CDR3 contains 15 residues. In germline, CDR1 is MNHNS, CDR2 SASEGT. Trimming took 1 base from V and 6 from J, leaving 13 bases between them. The CDR3 nucleotides read TGTGCCAGCAGTGAAGGGAGGGCTGGTAGTCAGCCCCAGCATTTT. Protein sequence: CASSEGRAGSQPQHF.

The rearrangement links TRBV21-1 to TRBJ2-2; the table calls TRBD2, which could not be checked here. TRBV21-1 is termed a pseudogene. CDR3 length: 14 amino acids. The CDR3 sequence: CASGEGGGTGELFF. For the CDR3, the DNA is TGTGCCAGCGGGGAGGGGGGGGGTACCGGGGAGCTGTTTTTT.

The chain couples TRBV28 to TRBJ2-3, with D perhaps TRBD1 (6 bases). CDR3 length: 15 amino acids. V lost 6 bases to trimming and J lost 1 base, with 14 bases between them. CDR1 and CDR2 from the germline V gene are MDHEN and SYDVKM. The DNA for the CDR3 is TGTGCCAGCAGCCCCAACAGGGCTCGCACAGATACGCAGTATTTT. This encodes CASSPNRARTDTQYF.

This clone was counted between two and nine times. The V and J genes are TRBV6-5 and TRBJ2-1; 11 nucleotides line up with TRBD2. Germline CDR1 reads MNHEY; CDR2 reads SVGAGI. CDR3 length: 13 amino acids. V shed 10 bases and J 10 bases; nucleotides not matched to a gene: 9. The CDR3 here is CATSSGGRWEQFF. The CDR3 DNA reads as TGTGCCACCTCTAGCGGGGGGAGGTGGGAGCAGTTCTTC.

V is TRBV7-6 and J is TRBJ1-5; D unresolved. The CDR3 runs to 18 residues. Germline V lookup: CDR1 SGHVS, CDR2 FNYEAQ. V lost 2 bases and J 2 bases, leaving 19 bases between the germline ends. Written as DNA, the CDR3 is TGTGCCAGCAGCTTAAACGGCGGAGTACCGAGGGGCAATCAGCCCCAGCATTTT. As protein: CASSLNGGVPRGNQPQHF.

This chain connects TRBV7-2 to TRBJ2-4, with D maybe TRBD2 (7 bases). Trimming pared 5 bases from V and 8 bases from J, leaving 19 bases between. This CDR3 contains 15 residues. Germline V gene sequence: CDR1 SGHTA, CDR2 FQGNSA. The CDR3 DNA is TGTGCCAGCAGCCCGCGGGGGCCCGCCCCTGACATTCAGTACTTC. Its protein is CASSPRGPAPDIQYF.

About this clone: One end of the junction does not line up with germline, which may come from a read error. This chain links TRBV28 with TRBJ1-2, with 7 positions matching TRBD1. There are 13 residues in the CDR3. The germline V gene encodes CDR1 MDHEN and CDR2 SYDVKM. The CDR3 DNA reads TGTGCCAGCAGTTTATTCGATGGGGACAGCCGTTACTTC. Its translation: CASSLFDGDSRYF.

The chain couples TRBV2 to TRBJ2-7, with 8 bases that match TRBD2. With 5 bases clipped from V and 4 bases from J, the junction kept 13 bases outside the gene matches. Germline V lookup: CDR1 SNHLY, CDR2 FYNNEI. There are 16 residues in the CDR3. The CDR3 is CASSYPGLGRIYEQYF. DNA of the CDR3: TGTGCCAGCAGTTATCCGGGACTAGGGAGGATATACGAGCAGTACTTC.

The J gene is TRBJ2-2, the V gene TRBV10-1; TRBD1 agrees at 8 bases. This CDR3 comprises 14 residues. CDR1 WNHNN and CDR2 SYGVQD come from the germline V gene (reference sequence). The V segment lost 4 bases and the J segment 6 bases; nucleotides outside the gene matches: 4. The chain's CDR3 is CASSVTGVAGELFF. In DNA form, the CDR3 reads TGCGCCAGCAGTGTGACAGGGGTGGCCGGGGAGCTGTTTTTT.

The DNA of the CDR3 is TGCAGCGTTAATGATCAGGGGGGTTTAGGCGGTGGCTACACCTTC. It codes for CSVNDQGGLGGGYTF. The V and J genes are TRBV29-1 and TRBJ1-2; TRBD1 matches at 7 bases. Losses at the gene ends were 5 bases for V and 7 bases for J; bases not matched to a gene: 16. This CDR3 has 15 amino acids. Germline V gene sequence: CDR1 SQVTM, CDR2 ANQGSEA.

This chain uses TRBV6-6 with TRBJ2-1, with TRBD2 matching over 8 bases. With V trimmed by 1 base and J by 6 bases, 2 bases remained unmatched. The CDR3 extends over 14 amino acids. Per the germline V gene, CDR1 is MNHNY and CDR2 is SVGAGI (reference sequence). The CDR3 here is CASSYFAGGNEQFF. CDR3 in DNA: TGTGCCAGCAGTTACTTTGCGGGGGGCAATGAGCAGTTCTTC.